Listed here are 4 T cell receptor beta chains from one sample, sequenced in a study of naive CD8 T cells in extremely preterm neonates. Elective cesarean births at about 35-42 weeks, without labor or membrane rupture, supplied the cord blood. This table comes from immunoSEQ multiplex PCR, and its TCRdb copy is limited to in-frame clones, with some not included. The sample has 6,500 or so clones, 95% to 99% seen once. Sequencing was done on a sample of naive CD8+ T cells from cord blood. The receptors here all came from a newborn in good health.

The chain uses TRBV13 and TRBJ1-3; D may be TRBD1 (5 bases). Per the germline V gene, CDR1 is PRHDT and CDR2 is FYEKMQ (reference sequence). The CDR3 consists of 13 residues. Trimming stripped 9 bases from V and 1 base from J, with 10 bases between. This CDR3 reads CASRRGSGNTIYF. The DNA of the CDR3 is TGTGCCAGTCGAAGGGGATCTGGAAACACCATATATTTT. The full variable domain, in which reference TRBV13 and TRBJ1-3 provide the parts outside the CDR3, is AAGVIQSPRHLIKEKRETATLKCYPIPRHDTVYWYQQGPGQDPQFLISFYEKMQSDKGSIPDRFSAQQFSDYHSELNMSSLELGDSALYFCASRRGSGNTIYFGEGSWLTVV.

The chain's CDR3 is CASSVNLAGAPYEQYF. The CDR3 bases are TGTGCCAGCAGCGTAAACCTAGCGGGAGCCCCCTACGAGCAGTACTTC. The J gene is TRBJ2-7, the V gene TRBV9; 10 bases are shared with TRBD2. This CDR3 is built from 16 residues. Trimming at V came to 1 base and at J to 2 bases, leaving 6 bases not matched to a gene. Germline V gives CDR1 SGDLS, CDR2 YYNGEE. Full variable domain (missing parts from reference TRBV9 and TRBJ2-7): DSGVTQTPKHLITATGQRVTLRCSPRSGDLSVYWYQQSLDQGLQFLIQYYNGEERAKGNILERFSAQQFPDLHSELNLSSLELGDSALYFCASSVNLAGAPYEQYFGPGTRLTVT.

The chain couples TRBV6-5 to TRBJ2-2, with D possibly being TRBD2 (6 bases). The CDR3 is made up of 15 amino acids. Per germline, CDR1 MNHEY and CDR2 SVGAGI. The V and J ends lost 3 bases and 4 bases respectively, with 12 bases between them. The CDR3 reads CASSYWAGGTGELFF. For the CDR3, the DNA is TGTGCCAGCAGTTATTGGGCCGGGGGCACCGGGGAGCTGTTTTTT.

The genes are TRBV5-4 and TRBJ1-2, with 10 bases lining up with TRBD1. The germline V gene encodes CDR1 SGHNT and CDR2 YYREEE (reference sequence). V lost 4 bases, J lost 6 bases, and 9 bases stayed unmatched. The CDR3 totals 15 residues. The CDR3 is CASSGIGTGEDGYTF. The CDR3 nucleotides read TGTGCCAGCAGCGGGATCGGGACAGGGGAGGATGGCTACACCTTC. The full variable domain, its missing parts supplied by reference TRBV5-4 and TRBJ1-2, is ETGVTQSPTHLIKTRGQQVTLRCSSQSGHNTVSWYQQALGQGPQFIFQYYREEENGRGNFPPRFSGLQFPNYSSELNVNALELDDSALYLCASSGIGTGEDGYTFGSGTRLTVV.